These 28 T cell receptor beta chains originate from one sample sequenced in a study of T cell repertoires in cytomegalovirus infection. Via MiXCR, TCRdb re-called the reads, giving one row per CDR3 protein. The sample records about 500,000 distinct CDR3 sequences, 30% to 40% being singletons. These receptors are not linked to any known antigen. The sample consisted of cultured PBMCs, taken from culture after CMV antigen stimulation. These receptors were obtained from a human donor in good health (CMV status not recorded). Some clones in this sample may be carry-over from other donors' samples.

The chain couples TRBV28 to TRBJ2-1, with 8 bases matching TRBD2. From germline, CDR1 is MDHEN and CDR2 SYDVKM. With 1 base clipped from V and 9 bases from J, the junction kept 11 bases outside the gene matches. The CDR3 totals 16 residues. The CDR3, as DNA: TGTGCCAGCAGTTTATTTCGACTAGCGCCTCAGGGTGAGCAGTTCTTC. It yields the protein CASSLFRLAPQGEQFF. Based on the CDR3 plus reference TRBV28 and TRBJ2-1, the full variable domain is DVKVTQSSRYLVKRTGEKVFLECVQDMDHENMFWYRQDPGLGLRLIYFSYDVKMKEKGDIPEGYSVSREKKERFSLILESASTNQTSMYLCASSLFRLAPQGEQFFGPGTRLTVL.

This clonotype was recorded a few times. The DNA for the CDR3 is TGTGCCAGCAGTTCCGGGACAGGGTCGCGGGACACTGAAGCTTTCTTT. It translates to CASSSGTGSRDTEAFF. The V and J genes are TRBV28 and TRBJ1-1, with 9 bases matching TRBD1. The CDR3 is made up of 16 amino acids. Germline CDR1 and CDR2: MDHEN and SYDVKM. J gave up 3 bases and V 4 bases, and 9 bases lay outside the gene matches.

The chain couples TRBV28 to TRBJ2-3; D gene unclear. V was cut by 8 bases and J by 5 bases, with 11 bases left in between. Germline V gives CDR1 MDHEN, CDR2 SYDVKM. This CDR3 has 12 residues. CDR3 loop: CASRGGEDTQYF. CDR3 sequence (DNA): TGTGCCAGCCGCGGCGGCGAAGATACGCAGTATTTT.

The V call is TRBV2, the J call TRBJ1-5; D remains unclear. CDR1 and CDR2 from the germline V gene are SNHLY and FYNNEI. The ends were cut back, 2 bases at V and 6 bases at J, with 17 bases in the middle. This CDR3 region has 16 residues. CDR3 sequence (DNA): TGTGCCAGCAGTGAAAGGAGTCGCAGTACGGGTCAGCCCCAGCATTTT. This codes for CASSERSRSTGQPQHF.

This chain joins TRBV6-2 or TRBV6-3 and TRBJ2-1; perhaps TRBD2 as D (6 bases). The germline V and J ends were trimmed by 6 bases and 3 bases, with 18 bases remaining between them. The CDR3 contains 16 residues. The germline V gene encodes CDR1 MNHEY and CDR2 SVGEGT. The CDR3 DNA reads TGTGCCAGCAGGCCACGTAGCGGCCTGGTCTACAATGAGCAGTTCTTC. Its translation is CASRPRSGLVYNEQFF.

This clonotype was counted ten times or more. The chain uses TRBV11-2 and TRBJ1-6; D remains unclear. Trimming cost V 8 bases and J 10 bases, with 15 bases left between them. Germline V CDR1 and CDR2: SGHAT, FQNNGV. This CDR3 is 13 amino acids long. The CDR3 bases are TGTGCCAGCGGAATTGGCGAGTGGTCACCCCTCCACTTT. It translates to CASGIGEWSPLHF.

This clonotype was seen more than once but under ten times. The chain joins TRBV7-2 to TRBJ1-1; D is unresolved. Per germline, CDR1 SGHTA and CDR2 FQGNSA. V lost 3 bases and J 1 base, leaving 9 bases between the germline ends. This CDR3 has 14 residues. CDR3 residues: CASSFYVTNTEAFF. In nucleotides, the CDR3 is TGTGCCAGCAGCTTTTATGTGACGAACACTGAAGCTTTCTTT.

The rearrangement links TRBV7-2 to TRBJ2-5; 7 nucleotides agree with TRBD2. The junction had 6 bases not matched to a gene; V was cut back by 1 base and J by 1 base. This CDR3 has 16 amino acids. Germline assignment: CDR1 SGHTA and CDR2 FQGNSA. CDR3 sequence reads: CASSLGPGEGQETQYF. CDR3 DNA sequence: TGTGCCAGCAGCTTAGGGCCGGGGGAGGGCCAAGAGACCCAGTACTTC. The variable domain in full, with the rest retrieved from reference TRBV7-2 and TRBJ2-5, is GAGVSQSPSNKVTEKGKDVELRCDPISGHTALYWYRQSLGQGLEFLIYFQGNSAPDKSGLPSDRFSAERTGGSVSTLTIQRTQQEDSAVYLCASSLGPGEGQETQYFGPGTRLLVL.

This rearrangement joins TRBV27 to TRBJ2-1; 10 positions match TRBD1. The CDR3 length is 15 residues. In germline, CDR1 is MNHEY, CDR2 SMNVEV (reference sequence). V lost 6 bases to trimming and J lost 8 bases; unmatched junction nucleotides: 10. CDR3 protein: CASSSIGTGDHEQFF. The CDR3 nucleotides read TGTGCCAGCAGCTCAATCGGGACAGGGGACCATGAGCAGTTCTTC.

The sample holds a few counts of this clonotype. The chain uses TRBV12-3 or TRBV12-4 and TRBJ2-1, with D tentatively TRBD2 (6 bases). The V end was cut by 7 bases, the J end by 14 bases, with 21 bases between. This CDR3 is built from 13 residues. The CDR3: CASTAMWEVSEFF. CDR3 coding DNA: TGTGCCAGCACCGCGATGTGGGAGGTTTCCGAGTTCTTC.

V is TRBV19 and J is TRBJ1-3; D might be TRBD1 (6 bases). Germline-derived CDR1 and CDR2 are LNHDA and SQIVND (reference sequence). V was clipped by 4 bases and J by 0 bases, with 10 bases between them. CDR3 length: 15 residues. The DNA for the CDR3 is TGTGCCAGTAGTACAACAGGGAGCTCTGGAAACACCATATATTTT. Its translation is CASSTTGSSGNTIYF.

This clonotype was counted only a few times. The chain combines TRBV6-2 or TRBV6-3 with TRBJ2-1; D possibly corresponds to TRBD2 (6 bases). With 11 bases removed from V and 5 bases from J, the gap between germline ends came to 19 bases. The CDR3 contains 14 residues. Germline lookup yields CDR1 MNHEY and CDR2 SVGEGT. The CDR3 DNA is TGTGCCGGGCAAACGGGGGTTCAGGACAATGAGCAGTTCTTC. Translating gives CAGQTGVQDNEQFF.

Note on this clonotype: This may stem from a read error, because a much larger clone lies one nucleotide away. The V and J genes are TRBV7-8 and TRBJ2-1, with a tentative D call TRBD2 (5 bases). CDR3 size: 16 residues. CDR1 and CDR2 from the germline V gene are SGHVS and FQNEAQ. This CDR3 reads CASSTRFGISFNEQFF. Here the CDR3 DNA reads TGTGCCAGCAGCACCCGCTTCGGGATCTCCTTCAATGAGCAGTTCTTC.

This clonotype was picked up a small number of times. V is TRBV29-1 and J is TRBJ1-4, with TRBD1 as a possible D gene (5 bases). This CDR3 contains 13 residues. V was cut by 1 base and J by 13 bases, with 16 bases left in between. The germline V gene encodes CDR1 SQVTM and CDR2 ANQGSEA. The CDR3 spells CSVEGQGSSTLFF. The CDR3, as DNA: TGCAGCGTTGAAGGGCAGGGTAGTTCCACACTGTTTTTT.

This clonotype was observed at least ten times. The J gene is TRBJ2-5, the V gene TRBV7-2, with TRBD1 matching over 7 bases. CDR3 length: 14 amino acids. The V segment lost 1 base and the J segment 5 bases; nucleotides outside the gene matches: 4. Germline V gives CDR1 SGHTA, CDR2 FQGNSA. The CDR3 DNA is TGTGCCAGCAGCTTAGACAGGGGTGGGGAGACCCAGTACTTC. Its translation: CASSLDRGGETQYF.

The rearrangement links TRBV7-9 to TRBJ2-1; 10 positions agree with TRBD2. After removal of 7 bases from V and 12 bases from J, the junction contained 12 bases not matched to a gene. This CDR3 comprises 14 residues. Germline V CDR1 and CDR2: SEHNR, FQNEAQ (reference sequence). The CDR3 spells CASNLVLAGMGQFF. CDR3 DNA: TGTGCCAGCAACCTAGTACTAGCGGGAATGGGGCAGTTCTTC.

This chain links TRBV7-8 with TRBJ2-2, with 7 nucleotides matching TRBD1. The CDR3 sequence is 15 residues long. The junction had 4 bases not matched to a gene; V was cut back by 0 bases and J by 6 bases. In germline, CDR1 is SGHVS, CDR2 FQNEAQ. CDR3: CASSLARTGSGELFF. The CDR3 DNA sequence: TGTGCCAGCAGCTTAGCGCGGACAGGATCCGGGGAGCTGTTTTTT.

This clonotype appeared a few times. V and J are TRBV5-1 and TRBJ2-1; possibly TRBD2 for D (6 bases). CDR3 size: 14 residues. The V and J ends lost 7 bases and 8 bases respectively, with 19 bases between them. In germline, CDR1 is SGHRS, CDR2 YFSETQ. The CDR3 loop is CASRTGEVGDEQFF. In nucleotides, the CDR3 is TGCGCCAGCCGGACTGGGGAGGTGGGAGATGAGCAGTTCTTC.

The chain employs TRBV27 and TRBJ1-5; a weak D match, TRBD1 (6 bases). Germline-derived CDR1 and CDR2 are MNHEY and SMNVEV (reference sequence). CDR3 length: 14 amino acids. V was pared by 2 bases and J by 5 bases, with 10 bases between. The CDR3: CASSLEGGDQPQHF. CDR3 in DNA: TGTGCCAGCAGTTTAGAAGGGGGGGATCAGCCCCAGCATTTT.

At least ten counts were recorded for this clonotype. This chain links TRBV9 with TRBJ2-2; 7 bases fit TRBD2. Germline assignment: CDR1 SGDLS and CDR2 YYNGEE. This CDR3 comprises 18 residues. Losses at the gene ends were 4 bases for V and 1 base for J; bases not matched to a gene: 13. CDR3 DNA: TGTGCCAGCAGCCCACACCCCCCTAGCGGATTGAACACCGGGGAGCTGTTTTTT. Residues: CASSPHPPSGLNTGELFF.

The chain combines TRBV5-1 with TRBJ2-1, with D possibly called TRBD1 or TRBD2 (6 bases each). V gave up 3 bases and J gave up 7 bases, with 14 bases separating them. CDR1 is SGHRS, CDR2 YFSETQ, per germline. The CDR3 covers 14 residues. The CDR3 DNA follows: TGCGCCAGCAGCTGGGGGGACAAGAGGAATGAGCAGTTCTTC. Translating gives CASSWGDKRNEQFF.

V is TRBV6-2 or TRBV6-3 and J is TRBJ2-1, with a weak D call TRBD2 (6 bases). Germline V gene data show CDR1 as MNHEY and CDR2 as SVGEGT. The CDR3 has 15 residues. V was trimmed by 4 bases and J by 1 base, leaving 11 bases between them. The CDR3 sequence: CASSSPGVSYNEQFF. The CDR3 DNA reads TGTGCCAGCAGTTCCCCGGGAGTTTCCTACAATGAGCAGTTCTTC.

V and J are TRBV6-5 and TRBJ2-3; 7 bases fit TRBD2. The CDR3 covers 15 residues. With 2 bases clipped from V and 0 bases from J, the junction kept 2 bases outside the gene matches. In germline, CDR1 is MNHEY, CDR2 SVGAGI. For the CDR3, the DNA is TGTGCCAGCAGTTACAGCGGGGCAAGCACAGATACGCAGTATTTT. As protein: CASSYSGASTDTQYF.

In its sample, this clonotype was seen many times. The chain joins TRBV7-2 to TRBJ2-2; 7 nucleotides line up with TRBD1. The ends lost 5 bases at V and 2 bases at J; junction bases unmatched: 8. The CDR3 contains 16 residues. Germline loops: CDR1 SGHTA, CDR2 FQGNSA. CDR3 DNA: TGTGCCAGCAGCCTACCCAAGGGGGCTAACACCGGGGAGCTGTTTTTT. Encoded protein: CASSLPKGANTGELFF.

This clonotype was observed many times. The rearrangement uses TRBV7-8 and TRBJ2-4; D unresolved. Germline CDR1 SGHVS, CDR2 FQNEAQ. This CDR3 comprises 13 residues. Deletions cut 5 bases from V and 1 base from J, with 6 bases between. CDR3 residues: CASSPQAKNIQYF. The CDR3 region has the DNA TGTGCCAGCAGCCCACAGGCCAAAAACATTCAGTACTTC. Supplemented by reference TRBV7-8 and TRBJ2-4, the full variable domain reads GAGVSQSPRYKVAKRGQDVALRCDPISGHVSLFWYQQALGQGPEFLTYFQNEAQLDKSGLPSDRFFAERPEGSVSTLKIQRTQQEDSAVYLCASSPQAKNIQYFGAGTRLSVL.

V is TRBV27 and J is TRBJ1-2, with D uncertain. This CDR3 region has 12 residues. V was clipped by 3 bases and J by 8 bases, with 10 bases between them. The germline gives CDR1 MNHEY, CDR2 SMNVEV (reference sequence). This CDR3 is CASSFAGVGYTF. CDR3 in DNA: TGTGCCAGCAGTTTTGCGGGAGTGGGCTACACCTTC.

This clonotype was seen only a few times. The V and J genes are TRBV7-3 and TRBJ2-2; 13 positions agree with TRBD2. The CDR3 runs 20 residues. Germline trimming cut 1 base from V and 0 bases from J; bases unmatched to any gene: 8. CDR1 is SGHTA and CDR2 is FQGTGA in the germline V gene. The CDR3 spells CASSLNPGLAGRSNTGELFF. In nucleotides, the CDR3 is TGTGCCAGCAGCTTAAACCCGGGACTAGCGGGAAGATCGAACACCGGGGAGCTGTTTTTT.

The V call is TRBV9, the J call TRBJ2-2, with TRBD1 matching over 9 bases. CDR3 size: 16 residues. V lost 4 bases to trimming and J lost 3 bases; unmatched junction nucleotides: 7. CDR1 is SGDLS, CDR2 YYNGEE, per germline. Written as DNA, the CDR3 is TGTGCCAGCAGCCCCACAGGGGGCTGGGACACCGGGGAGCTGTTTTTT. Protein: CASSPTGGWDTGELFF.